This T cell receptor (beta chain) was observed in a study of blood T cells in healthy people across ages. A J-beta primer mix and a sample-barcoded 5' primer were used in a second PCR of about 6 to 12 cycles. Each CDR3 protein gets one entry after TCRdb re-called the 5' RACE reads with MiXCR. The sample consists of around 690,000 distinct CDR3 sequences, 58% of them appearing once. Study-level results: It was found that TCR beta diversity correlated strongly with the percentage of naive T cells.

The length of the CDR3 is 16 residues. CDR1 SGHDT and CDR2 YYEEEE come from the germline V gene. As concerns this clonotype: Its antigen remains unknown. One end of the junction is discordant with germline, which a read error may explain.

The sample taken for sequencing was blood. This sequence was found in a man aged 55 to 69 in good health. The chain combines TRBV5-6 with TRBJ2-1, with 8 bases matching TRBD2. CDR3 in DNA: TGTGCCAGCAGCTTGTATCTTAGCGGGATCTACGATGAGCAGTTCTTC. The encoded protein is CASSLYLSGIYDEQFF.